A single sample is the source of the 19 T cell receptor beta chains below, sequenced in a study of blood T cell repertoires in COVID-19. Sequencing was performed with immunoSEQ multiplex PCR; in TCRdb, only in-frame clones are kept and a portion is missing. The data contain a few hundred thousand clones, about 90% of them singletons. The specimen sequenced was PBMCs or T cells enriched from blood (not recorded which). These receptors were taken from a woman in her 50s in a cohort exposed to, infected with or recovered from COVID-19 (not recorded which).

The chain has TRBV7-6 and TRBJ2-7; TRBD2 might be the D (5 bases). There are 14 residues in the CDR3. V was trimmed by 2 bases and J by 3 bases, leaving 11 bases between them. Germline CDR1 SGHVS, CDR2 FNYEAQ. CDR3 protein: CASSLRFRDYEQYF. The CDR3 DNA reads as TGTGCCAGCAGCTTACGGTTTCGGGACTACGAGCAGTACTTC.

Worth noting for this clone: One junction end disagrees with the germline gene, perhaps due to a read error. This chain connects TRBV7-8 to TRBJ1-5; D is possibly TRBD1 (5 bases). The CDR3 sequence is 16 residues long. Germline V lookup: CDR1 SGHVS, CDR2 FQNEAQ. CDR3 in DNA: TGTGCCAGCAGCCCACGGACAAGTGGTAGCTATCAGCCCCAGCATTTT. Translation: CASSPRTSGSYQPQHF.

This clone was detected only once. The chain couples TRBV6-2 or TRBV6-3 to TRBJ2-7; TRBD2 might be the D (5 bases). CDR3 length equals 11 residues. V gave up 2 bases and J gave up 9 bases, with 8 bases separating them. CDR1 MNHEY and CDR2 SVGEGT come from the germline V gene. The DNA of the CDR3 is TGTGCCAGCAGTTACAGACGGGGGCAGTACTTC. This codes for CASSYRRGQYF.

The CDR3 loop is CASSLVRDRGYGYTF. The CDR3 nucleotides are TGTGCCAGCAGCTTAGTACGGGACAGGGGATATGGCTACACCTTC. The gene calls are TRBV11-2 and TRBJ1-2, with 10 bases aligning to TRBD1. CDR1 and CDR2 (germline): SGHAT, FQNNGV. V was pared by 1 base and J by 5 bases, with 4 bases of the junction left unmatched. The CDR3 totals 15 residues.

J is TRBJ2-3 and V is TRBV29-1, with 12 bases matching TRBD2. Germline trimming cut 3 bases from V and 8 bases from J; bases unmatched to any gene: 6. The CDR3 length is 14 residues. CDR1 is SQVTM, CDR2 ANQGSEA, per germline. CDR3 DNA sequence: TGCAGCGTTGACCTAGCGGGGGGGCGGGGTACGCAGTATTTT. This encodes CSVDLAGGRGTQYF.

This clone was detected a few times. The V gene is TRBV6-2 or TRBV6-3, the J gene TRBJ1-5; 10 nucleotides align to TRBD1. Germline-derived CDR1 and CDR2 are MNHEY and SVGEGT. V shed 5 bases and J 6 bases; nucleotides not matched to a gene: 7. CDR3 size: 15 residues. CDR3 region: CASSGTGDGGQPQHF. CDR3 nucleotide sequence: TGTGCCAGCAGTGGGACAGGGGACGGAGGTCAGCCCCAGCATTTT.

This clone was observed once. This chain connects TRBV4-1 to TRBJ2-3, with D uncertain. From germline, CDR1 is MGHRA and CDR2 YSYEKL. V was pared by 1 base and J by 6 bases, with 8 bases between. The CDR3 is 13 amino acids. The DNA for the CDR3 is TGCGCCAGCAGCCAAGCGGTATCTGATACGCAGTATTTT. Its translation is CASSQAVSDTQYF.

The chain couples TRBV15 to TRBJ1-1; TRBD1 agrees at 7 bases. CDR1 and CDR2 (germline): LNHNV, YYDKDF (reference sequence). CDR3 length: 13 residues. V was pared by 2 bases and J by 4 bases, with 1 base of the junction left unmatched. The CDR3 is CATSRTGVTEAFF. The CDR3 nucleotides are TGTGCCACCAGCAGAACAGGGGTCACTGAAGCTTTCTTT.

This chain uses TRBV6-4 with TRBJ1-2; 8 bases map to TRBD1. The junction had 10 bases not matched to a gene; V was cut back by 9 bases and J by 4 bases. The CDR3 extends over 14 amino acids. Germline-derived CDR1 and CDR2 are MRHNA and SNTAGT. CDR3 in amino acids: CASYGQGLLYGYTF. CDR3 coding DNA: TGTGCCAGTTACGGACAGGGTCTCCTCTATGGCTACACCTTC.

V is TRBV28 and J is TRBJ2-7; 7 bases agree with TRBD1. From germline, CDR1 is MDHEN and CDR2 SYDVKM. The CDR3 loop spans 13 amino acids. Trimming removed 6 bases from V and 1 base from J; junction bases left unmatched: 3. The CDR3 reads CASRTGMSYEQYF. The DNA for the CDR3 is TGTGCCAGCAGGACAGGGATGTCCTACGAGCAGTACTTC.

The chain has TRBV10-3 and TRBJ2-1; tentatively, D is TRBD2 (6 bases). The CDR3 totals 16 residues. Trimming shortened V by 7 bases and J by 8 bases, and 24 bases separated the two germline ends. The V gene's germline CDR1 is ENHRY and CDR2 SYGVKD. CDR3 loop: CAITPQADPGGYEQFF. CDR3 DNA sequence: TGTGCCATCACCCCCCAGGCCGACCCCGGAGGGTATGAGCAGTTCTTC.

This CDR3 reads CASSLGSGRGAYTDTQYF. The CDR3 bases are TGTGCCAGCAGCTTAGGGTCCGGGCGGGGGGCTTACACAGATACGCAGTATTTT. The chain is built from TRBV11-3 and TRBJ2-3; 8 bases match TRBD2. The V gene end was trimmed by 1 base and the J gene end by 2 bases; junction bases not matched to a gene: 11. The germline gives CDR1 SGHNT, CDR2 YENEEA. There are 18 residues in the CDR3.

CDR3 DNA sequence: TGTGCCAGCAGCTTAGGGGTACAGGGGCGGAATGAAAAACTGTTTTTT. It codes for CASSLGVQGRNEKLFF. The chain carries TRBV7-6 and TRBJ1-4, with 7 bases fitting TRBD1. CDR3 length: 16 amino acids. V trimming: 1 base; J trimming: 5 bases; junction bases outside the gene matches: 7. Germline V CDR1 and CDR2: SGHVS, FNYEAQ. Together with reference TRBV7-6 and TRBJ1-4, the CDR3 gives the full variable domain: GAGVSQSPRYKVTKRGQDVALRCDPISGHVSLYWYRQALGQGPEFLTYFNYEAQQDKSGLPNDRFSAERPEGSISTLTIQRTEQRDSAMYRCASSLGVQGRNEKLFFGSGTQLSVL.

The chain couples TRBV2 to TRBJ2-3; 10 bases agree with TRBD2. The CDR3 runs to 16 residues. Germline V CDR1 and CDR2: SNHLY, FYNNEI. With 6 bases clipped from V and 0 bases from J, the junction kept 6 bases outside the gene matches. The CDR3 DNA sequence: TGTGCCAGCAGGAGGACTAGCGGAGGAAGCACAGATACGCAGTATTTT. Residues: CASRRTSGGSTDTQYF.

The CDR3 sequence: CASSFHSSYEQYF. The CDR3 DNA is TGTGCCAGCAGTTTTCACAGTTCCTACGAGCAGTACTTC. This chain connects TRBV6-5 to TRBJ2-7, with D unresolved. Trimming removed 4 bases at V and 1 base at J, with 8 bases between. Germline-derived CDR1 and CDR2 are MNHEY and SVGAGI. The CDR3 consists of 13 residues.

The CDR3 spells CAISESPLGQVTGANVLTF. The CDR3 region has the DNA TGTGCCATCAGTGAGTCGCCTCTGGGGCAGGTGACTGGGGCCAACGTCCTGACTTTC. The chain has TRBV10-3 and TRBJ2-6; tentative D call: TRBD1 (5 bases). Trimming took 0 bases from V and 2 from J, leaving 17 bases between them. CDR1 and CDR2 (germline): ENHRY, SYGVKD. CDR3 size: 19 residues.

This CDR3 is CASQTGRGETQYF. The CDR3 nucleotides read TGTGCCAGCCAGACAGGCCGCGGAGAGACCCAGTACTTC. The chain uses TRBV2 and TRBJ2-5; possibly TRBD1 for D (6 bases). The CDR3 totals 13 residues. V was cut by 8 bases and J by 4 bases, with 14 bases left in between. Germline V gene data show CDR1 as SNHLY and CDR2 as FYNNEI.

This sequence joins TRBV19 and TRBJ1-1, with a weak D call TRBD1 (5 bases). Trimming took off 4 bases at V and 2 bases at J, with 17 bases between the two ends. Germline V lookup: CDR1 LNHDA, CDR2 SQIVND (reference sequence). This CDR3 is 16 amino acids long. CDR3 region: CASSTPPRGLNTEAFF. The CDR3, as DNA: TGTGCCAGTAGTACACCCCCTCGGGGACTAAACACTGAAGCTTTCTTT.

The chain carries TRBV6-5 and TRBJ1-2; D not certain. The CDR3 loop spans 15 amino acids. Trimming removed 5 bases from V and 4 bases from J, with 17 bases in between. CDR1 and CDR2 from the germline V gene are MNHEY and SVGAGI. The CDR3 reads CASSPASQISYGYTF. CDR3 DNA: TGTGCCAGCAGTCCCGCCTCACAGATATCCTATGGCTACACCTTC.